This record covers a single T cell receptor (beta chain). A TCRbeta library incorporating unique molecular identifiers was prepared. TCRdb itself ran the PCR reads through MiXCR, one entry per CDR3 protein. The sample has some 400,000 distinct CDR3 sequences; about a fifth are singletons. The sample belongs to a study of T-cell reconstitution after alpha-beta-depleted transplantation in children. The TCR originated in a human donor who donated a stem cell graft to a child with acute myeloid leukemia. Source: PBMCs from the stem cell graft donor, taken from the stem cell graft.

The CDR3 region is CASSQSTSTDTQYF. The CDR3 nucleotides read TGCGCCAGCAGCCAGTCAACTAGCACAGATACGCAGTATTTT. The genes are TRBV5-1 and TRBJ2-3; the D is unclear. This CDR3 contains 14 residues. Germline CDR1 SGHRS, CDR2 YFSETQ. The V gene lost 4 bases and the J gene lost 0 bases, with 9 bases spanning the gap.